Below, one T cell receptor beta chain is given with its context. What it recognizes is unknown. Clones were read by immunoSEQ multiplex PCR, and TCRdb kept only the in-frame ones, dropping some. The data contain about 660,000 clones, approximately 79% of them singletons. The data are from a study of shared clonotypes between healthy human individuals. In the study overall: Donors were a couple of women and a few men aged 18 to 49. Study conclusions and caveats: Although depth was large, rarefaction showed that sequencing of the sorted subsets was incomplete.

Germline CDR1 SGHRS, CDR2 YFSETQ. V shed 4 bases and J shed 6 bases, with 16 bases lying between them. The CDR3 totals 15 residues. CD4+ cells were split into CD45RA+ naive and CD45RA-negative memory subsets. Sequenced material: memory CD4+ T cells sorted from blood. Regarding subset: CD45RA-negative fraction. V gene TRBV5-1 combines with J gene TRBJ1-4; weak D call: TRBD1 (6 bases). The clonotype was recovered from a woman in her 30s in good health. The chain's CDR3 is CASSPRAGVDEKLFF. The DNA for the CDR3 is TGCGCCAGCAGCCCTAGGGCAGGGGTGGATGAAAAACTGTTTTTT.